The rows below give T cell receptor beta chains drawn from one sample of a study of blood T cell repertoires in COVID-19. Sequenced by immunoSEQ multiplex PCR; TCRdb stores in-frame clones only, minus some. The sample yields some 75,000 clones, about 85% seen once. The specimen was peripheral blood. The receptors were sampled from a man between 50 and 59 years old with COVID-19, enrolled during active disease. Each CDR3 is given with its conserved first and last residue. The order of the fields is D gene, clone size, V gene, J gene, CDR3 DNA, CDR3 protein. A D gene is named only where the DNA matches it firmly. Expanded clones get a size class; other rows say once, few or many, or leave the size out.

TRBD2	few	TRBV30	TRBJ2-7	TGTGCCTGGGCCCCCGCGGGGGGTAGGGACGAGCAGTACTTC	CAWAPAGGRDEQYF
-	-	TRBV18	TRBJ1-4	TGTGCCAGCTCACTTCAGGGCGGACAAGAAAAACTGTTTTTT	CASSLQGGQEKLFF
-	-	TRBV5-1	TRBJ1-2	TGCGCCAGCAGCTTCAACCCGGGGGACGGGGGAGGCTACACCTTC	CASSFNPGDGGGYTF
TRBD2	-	TRBV11-2	TRBJ2-7	TGTGCCAGCAGCCAGTGGGGGCGGGAGGCACCTTACGAGCAGTACTTC	CASSQWGREAPYEQYF
-	-	TRBV7-9	TRBJ2-5	TGTGCCAGCAGCCTAGGCAGGCTCCAAGAGACCCAGTACTTC	CASSLGRLQETQYF
TRBD2	-	TRBV7-2	TRBJ2-7	TGTGCCAGCAGCTTAGCGGCTAGCGGTTACTCCTACGAGCAGTACTTC	CASSLAASGYSYEQYF
-	-	TRBV6-1	TRBJ2-4	TGTGCCAGCAGTGACTTCTTCGAGGGTTCCAAAAACATTCAGTACTTC	CASSDFFEGSKNIQYF
-	few	TRBV15	TRBJ1-1	TGTGCCACCAGCAGGACAATCCTGAACACTGAAGCTTTCTTT	CATSRTILNTEAFF
TRBD2	few	TRBV19	TRBJ2-3	TGTGCCAGCAAGCGGGAACGCACAGATACGCAGTATTTT	CASKRERTDTQYF
TRBD1	once	TRBV6-2/TRBV6-3	TRBJ1-1	TGTGCCAGCAGTTACTCTCAGGGGGGAACTGAAGCTTTCTTT	CASSYSQGGTEAFF
-	-	TRBV27	TRBJ1-6	TGTGCCAGCAGTAACAGTAGCTCCTATAATTCACCCCTCCACTTT	CASSNSSSYNSPLHF
-	once	TRBV5-6	TRBJ1-2	TGTGCCAGCAGCTTCCCATTCTTGCCCCCTATATCGGGCTACACCTTC	CASSFPFLPPISGYTF
TRBD1	-	TRBV2	TRBJ2-5	TGTGCCAGCAGGGCCCCGGGACAGGGGTATCAAGAGACCCAGTACTTC	CASRAPGQGYQETQYF
TRBD1	-	TRBV6-6	TRBJ2-1	TGTGCCAGCAGTTCTCGACAGGGCTACAATGAGCAGTTCTTC	CASSSRQGYNEQFF
-	few	TRBV19	TRBJ2-7	TGTGCCAGTAGCGAGGGCCACGAGCAGTACTTC	CASSEGHEQYF
-	-	TRBV6-1	TRBJ2-1	TGTGCCAGCAGTGAAACAAATCAGGGCACCGAGCAGTTCTTC	CASSETNQGTEQFF
-	-	TRBV19	TRBJ1-1	TGTGCCAGTACCCAGGGGTGGGAAACTGAAGCTTTCTTT	CASTQGWETEAFF
TRBD1	-	TRBV7-9	TRBJ1-5	TGTGCCAGCAGCTCCGGACAGGGACATCAGCCCCAGCATTTT	CASSSGQGHQPQHF
TRBD2	-	TRBV28	TRBJ2-1	TGTGCCAGCAGTGTAAGAGCGGGAAGCCGCAGGGAGCAGTTCTTC	CASSVRAGSRREQFF
TRBD2	-	TRBV6-2/TRBV6-3	TRBJ2-5	TGTGCCAGCAGTTATGCGGCGGGAGGAGCAGAGACCCAGTACTTC	CASSYAAGGAETQYF
TRBD2	-	TRBV7-9	TRBJ2-7	TGTGCCAGCAGCGTCAGGACTAGCGGGAGCTTCGAGCAGTACTTC	CASSVRTSGSFEQYF
-	-	TRBV10-3	TRBJ2-7	TGTGCCACCAGAGGGGCAGGGCACTACGAGCAGTACTTC	CATRGAGHYEQYF
-	-	TRBV30	TRBJ1-1	TGTGCCTGCCCTAGGGGTCTGGCTGAAGCTTTCTTT	CACPRGLAEAFF
-	few	TRBV4-1	TRBJ1-1	TGCGCCAGCAGCGAAACGACAGTTATGAACACTGAAGCTTTCTTT	CASSETTVMNTEAFF
-	-	TRBV3-1/TRBV3-2	TRBJ2-3	TGTGCCAGCAGCCAAGACCCTGGTGGCTCAAATACGCAGTATTTT	CASSQDPGGSNTQYF
-	-	TRBV2	TRBJ2-1	TGTGCCAGCAGTGAACCCCGAACGCCTGGAGAAGTCTTC	CASSEPRTPGEVF
TRBD1	once	TRBV24-1	TRBJ2-5	TGTGCCACCAGTGATACCCCACAGGGGGTCGAGACCCAGTACTTC	CATSDTPQGVETQYF
-	-	TRBV4-1	TRBJ1-4	TGCGCCAGCAGCCAAGCCAGGGGCCGCGATCTGCCGACTAATGAAAAACTGTTTTTT	CASSQARGRDLPTNEKLFF